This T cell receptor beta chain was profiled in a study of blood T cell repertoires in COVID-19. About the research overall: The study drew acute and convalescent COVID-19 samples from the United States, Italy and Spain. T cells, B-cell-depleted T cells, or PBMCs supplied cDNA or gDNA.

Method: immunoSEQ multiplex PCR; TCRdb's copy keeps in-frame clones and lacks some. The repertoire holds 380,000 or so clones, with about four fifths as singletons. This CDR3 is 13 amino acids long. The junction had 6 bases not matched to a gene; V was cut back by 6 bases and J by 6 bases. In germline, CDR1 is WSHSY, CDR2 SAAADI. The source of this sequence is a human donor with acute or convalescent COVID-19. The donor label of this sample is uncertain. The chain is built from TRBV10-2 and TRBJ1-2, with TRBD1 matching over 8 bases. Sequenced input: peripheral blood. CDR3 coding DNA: TGCGCCAGCAGCGGACAGGGCGGAAATGGCTACACCTTC. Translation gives CASSGQGGNGYTF.